This entry lists 17 T cell receptor beta chains sequenced from one sample in a study of CD8 T cells in Susac syndrome. RNA was extracted with the RNeasy kit, and a quantity of about 0.5 to 1 ug was reverse transcribed using random hexamers. A single record per CDR3 protein comes from TCRdb applying MiXCR to the immunoSEQ multiplex PCR reads. The sample carries about 110,000 distinct CDR3 sequences, approximately 94% recorded once. What was sequenced was CD8+ T cells from PBMCs. The receptors were gathered from a human donor with Susac syndrome.

This chain links TRBV9 with TRBJ2-2; TRBD1 might be the D (5 bases). V dropped 0 bases and J dropped 1 base, with 7 bases sitting between them. The CDR3 loop spans 15 amino acids. In germline, CDR1 is SGDLS, CDR2 YYNGEE. DNA of the CDR3: TGTGCCAGCAGCGTAGATCAGGGGAACACCGGGGAGCTGTTTTTT. It specifies CASSVDQGNTGELFF.

This chain joins TRBV14 and TRBJ2-5; 11 nucleotides align to TRBD1. The germline gives CDR1 SGHDN, CDR2 FVKESK. The ends lost 4 bases at V and 4 bases at J; junction bases unmatched: 5. The CDR3 contains 15 residues. CDR3 bases: TGTGCCAGCAGCCTGGGACAGGGGGTCGGAGAGACCCAGTACTTC. Protein product: CASSLGQGVGETQYF. Combining the CDR3 with reference TRBV14 and TRBJ2-5 gives the whole variable domain EAGVTQFPSHSVIEKGQTVTLRCDPISGHDNLYWYRRVMGKEIKFLLHFVKESKQDESGMPNNRFLAERTGGTYSTLKVQPAELEDSGVYFCASSLGQGVGETQYFGPGTRLLVL.

The chain carries TRBV5-1 and TRBJ1-2; TRBD1 agrees at 10 bases. V trimming: 3 bases; J trimming: 2 bases; junction bases outside the gene matches: 4. Germline CDR1 is SGHRS and CDR2 is YFSETQ. The CDR3 extends over 15 amino acids. The CDR3 nucleotides read TGCGCCAGCAGCTCCGGGACAGGGGCAAACTATGGCTACACCTTC. Translated: CASSSGTGANYGYTF.

This chain uses TRBV29-1 with TRBJ1-5; 7 nucleotides agree with TRBD1. V lost 6 bases to trimming and J lost 7 bases; unmatched junction nucleotides: 15. The CDR3 runs to 15 residues. Germline CDR1 is SQVTM and CDR2 is ANQGSEA. The CDR3 nucleotides read TGCAGCGTGGGGGGAGGGGGCGAAAGAGACCAGCCCCAGCATTTT. It translates to CSVGGGGERDQPQHF.

This sequence joins TRBV9 and TRBJ2-3; TRBD2 agrees at 8 bases. The CDR3 runs to 14 residues. CDR1 is SGDLS, CDR2 YYNGEE, per germline. Losses at the gene ends were 4 bases for V and 6 bases for J; bases not matched to a gene: 7. CDR3 sequence reads: CASSLGRGADTQYF. CDR3 nucleotide sequence: TGTGCCAGCAGCCTCGGGCGGGGGGCCGATACGCAGTATTTT.

The chain couples TRBV13 to TRBJ1-1; D ambiguous. Germline V CDR1 and CDR2: PRHDT, FYEKMQ (reference sequence). This CDR3 spans 13 amino acids. V was cut by 0 bases and J by 6 bases, with 8 bases left in between. The CDR3 reads CASSLGGSAEAFF. DNA of the CDR3: TGTGCCAGCAGCTTAGGCGGGAGCGCTGAAGCTTTCTTT.

The gene calls are TRBV20-1 and TRBJ2-7; D may correspond to TRBD1 or TRBD2 (5 bases each). Germline CDR1 reads DFQATT; CDR2 reads SNEGSKA (reference sequence). V dropped 1 base and J dropped 2 bases, with 6 bases sitting between them. This CDR3 comprises 12 residues. CDR3: CSARGGAYEQYF. The CDR3, as DNA: TGCAGTGCTAGAGGAGGGGCCTACGAGCAGTACTTC.

This clonotype was seen a handful of times. V usage is TRBV9 and J usage is TRBJ1-2; D gene unclear. With 4 bases removed from V and 0 bases from J, the gap between germline ends came to 13 bases. Germline CDR1 SGDLS, CDR2 YYNGEE. The CDR3 covers 15 residues. CDR3 bases: TGTGCCAGCAGCCCCCGCACGGGAGCTAACTATGGCTACACCTTC. Translated: CASSPRTGANYGYTF.

The gene calls are TRBV3-1 and TRBJ2-3; 10 positions match TRBD2. Germline V gene data show CDR1 as LGHDT and CDR2 as YNNKEL (reference sequence). The CDR3 is 15 amino acids. Losses at the gene ends were 4 bases for V and 2 bases for J; bases not matched to a gene: 3. In DNA form, the CDR3 reads TGTGCCAGCAGCCCTAGCGGGGGACACACAGATACGCAGTATTTT. It is translated as CASSPSGGHTDTQYF.

This clonotype showed up just once. This chain links TRBV2 with TRBJ2-3, with 7 bases aligning to TRBD2. CDR3 size: 11 residues. V lost 1 base and J lost 14; bases outside the gene matches: 3. CDR1 is SNHLY, CDR2 FYNNEI, per germline. The CDR3, as DNA: TGTGCCAGCAGTGAAGGGGACTATACGTATTTT. This sequence encodes CASSEGDYTYF.

The chain couples TRBV20-1 to TRBJ2-7, with TRBD2 identical over 11 bases. This CDR3 has 13 amino acids. Trimming took 7 bases from V and 3 from J; bases not matched to a gene: 5. Germline values: CDR1 DFQATT, CDR2 SNEGSKA (reference sequence). The CDR3: CSVRLAGNYEQYF. CDR3 coding DNA: TGCAGTGTTCGACTAGCGGGGAACTACGAGCAGTACTTC.

This chain uses TRBV7-3 with TRBJ2-3; TRBD2 might be the D (5 bases). Germline V lookup: CDR1 SGHTA, CDR2 FQGTGA. The germline V and J ends were trimmed by 2 bases and 2 bases, with 8 bases remaining between them. The CDR3 contains 14 residues. In DNA form, the CDR3 reads TGTGCCAGCAGCTTAGACGGGAACACAGATACGCAGTATTTT. It codes for CASSLDGNTDTQYF.

This chain uses TRBV27 with TRBJ2-2; the D is unclear. The CDR3 runs 13 residues. The V gene lost 2 bases and the J gene lost 5 bases, with 6 bases spanning the gap. The germline CDR1 and CDR2 sequences are MNHEY and SMNVEV (reference sequence). The CDR3 sequence is CASSLNPTGELFF. DNA of the CDR3: TGTGCCAGCAGTTTAAACCCTACCGGGGAGCTGTTTTTT.

This chain links TRBV3-1 with TRBJ2-7; 11 bases map to TRBD1. In germline, CDR1 is LGHDT, CDR2 YNNKEL (reference sequence). The junction had 14 bases not matched to a gene; V was cut back by 3 bases and J by 4 bases. This CDR3 is 18 amino acids long. CDR3: CASSHLLTGQGARYEQYF. As DNA, the CDR3 is TGTGCCAGCAGCCACTTATTGACCGGACAGGGGGCAAGATACGAGCAGTACTTC.

The rearrangement uses TRBV6-2 or TRBV6-3 and TRBJ1-1; TRBD1 is a possible D gene (5 bases). Germline V gene data show CDR1 as MNHEY and CDR2 as SVGEGT. Between the trimmed V and J ends, which lost 6 bases and 2 bases, there was a span of 10 bases. The length of the CDR3 is 13 residues. The CDR3, as DNA: TGTGCCAGCAGGCTGGGGGGAAACACTGAAGCTTTCTTT. Protein product: CASRLGGNTEAFF.

The V call is TRBV6-6, the J call TRBJ2-2, with a weak D call TRBD1 (6 bases). Germline V gene data show CDR1 as MNHNY and CDR2 as SVGAGI (reference sequence). V was cut by 5 bases and J by 2 bases, with 12 bases left in between. The CDR3 has 15 residues. The chain's CDR3 is CASSARQVNTGELFF. DNA of the CDR3: TGTGCCAGCAGTGCGCGACAGGTTAACACCGGGGAGCTGTTTTTT.

The chain couples TRBV20-1 to TRBJ1-2, with D maybe TRBD1 (6 bases). Trimming took off 0 bases at V and 4 bases at J, with 15 bases between the two ends. Germline V CDR1 and CDR2: DFQATT, SNEGSKA (reference sequence). The CDR3 spans 15 residues. This chain's CDR3 is CSARETRGTLYGYTF. The CDR3 DNA follows: TGCAGTGCTAGAGAGACCAGGGGAACCCTCTATGGCTACACCTTC.